This T cell receptor (beta chain) was identified during a study of beta chain features in type 1 diabetes. The authors reverse transcribed all of the isolated RNA, so sequencing captured expressed TCRB transcripts. The method was immunoSEQ multiplex PCR; TCRdb's version includes in-frame clones alone and lacks a portion of them. Found here are 150,000 or so clones, about 51% of them singletons; the top ten hold roughly 0.4%. V lost 7 bases and J lost 4; bases outside the gene matches: 2. Germline CDR1 and CDR2: MDHEN and SYDVKM. The CDR3 runs to 12 residues. The genes are TRBV28 and TRBJ2-3; 7 nucleotides agree with TRBD2. The specimen sequenced was Tregs from blood. This TCR was recovered from a man younger than 35 in good health. The DNA for the CDR3 is TGTGCCAGCATGGGGGGGGCAGATACGCAGTATTTT. Translating gives CASMGGADTQYF.